The text below deals with one T cell receptor (beta chain). Antigen unknown. The sample belongs to a study of OX40 agonist ivuxolimab in advanced cancers. The data were produced by immunoSEQ multiplex PCR, yet TCRdb's version contains in-frame clones alone and is incomplete. The data contain 50,000 to 70,000 clones, about four fifths of them singletons. CDR3 length: 14 amino acids. Germline V gene lookup returns CDR1 SGHAT and CDR2 FQNNGV. Losses at the gene ends were 5 bases for V and 5 bases for J; bases not matched to a gene: 7. Study observations and caveats: It was not determined which antigens were specifically recognized by the peripheral T cells that had undergone clonal expansion.

The source material was CD4+ or CD8+ T cells sorted from blood, sampled in a trial of the OX40 agonist ivuxolimab. The chain carries TRBV11-2 and TRBJ1-1; 8 bases fit TRBD1. The clonotype was recovered from an adult with an advanced solid tumor such as melanoma, head and neck, liver or kidney cancer. DNA of the CDR3: TGTGCCAGCAGCCGTACAGGGGGGGAGACTGAAGCTTTCTTT. As protein: CASSRTGGETEAFF.